This T cell receptor (beta chain) is drawn from a study of blood T cell repertoires in COVID-19. Study-wide context: The United States, Italy and Spain supplied acute and convalescent COVID-19 samples. PBMCs, B-cell-depleted T cells, or T cells were the source of the cDNA or gDNA that made up the material.

Original handling: Reference gene primer amplification in the assay estimated nucleated cell counts. TCRdb's table, derived via immunoSEQ multiplex PCR, lists solely in-frame clones and lacks some. V and J calls and clone size follow that table, whereas D and trimming were derived from the DNA. The data show 30,000 to 35,000 clones, 82% seen once. The CDR3 covers 15 residues. Germline CDR1 reads SNHLY; CDR2 reads FYNNEI. Trimming removed 6 bases at V and 4 bases at J, with 16 bases between. The TCR originated in a man of 80 years or more with active or convalescent COVID-19. Sequencing was performed on peripheral blood. This rearrangement joins TRBV2 to TRBJ1-3; D is unclear. For the CDR3, the DNA is TGTGCCAGCAGCCCCACGGGAGGGCCCGGAAACACCATATATTTT. Protein product: CASSPTGGPGNTIYF.